A selection of T cell receptor beta chains follows, all from one sample in a study of CD4+ T cells in melanoma. Some clones are missing from TCRdb's copy, which holds only in-frame ones; the method was immunoSEQ multiplex PCR. The data show some 15,000 clones, with 63% seen just once and 15% to 17% held by the top ten. The sample was cells from a culture (not recorded whether cultured in vitro). These receptors all come from a human donor with melanoma. The CDR3 runs from the conserved cysteine through the conserved F or W. A D gene is named only where the DNA matches it firmly. Some rows mark clone size as missing; the rest say once, few, many or name a class of expanded clone.

TRBJ1-2 TRBV5-1 NA TRBD1 CASSMDRTNYGYTF TGCGCCAGCAGCATGGACAGGACTAACTATGGCTACACCTTC
TRBJ2-3 TRBV5-6 NA TRBD2 CASSSPGLGTDTQYF TGTGCCAGCAGCTCTCCGGGACTAGGCACAGATACGCAGTATTTT
TRBJ1-5 TRBV7-9 NA TRBD1 CASSSDRVGQPQHF TGTGCCAGCAGCTCGGACAGGGTTGGACAGCCCCAGCATTTT
TRBJ1-1 TRBV18 few NA CASSLAGGVNTEAFF TGTGCCAGCTCCTTGGCGGGGGGGGTGAACACTGAAGCTTTCTTT
TRBJ1-2 TRBV7-9 few NA CASRGLDYGYTF TGTGCCAGCAGGGGGCTGGACTATGGCTACACCTTC
TRBJ1-1 TRBV10-1 NA NA CASSESRTRAEAFF TGCGCCAGCAGTGAGTCGAGGACAAGGGCTGAAGCTTTCTTT
TRBJ2-7 TRBV7-8 NA NA CASSRQGLGQIGEQYF TGTGCCAGCAGTCGGCAGGGGCTCGGGCAGATAGGCGAGCAGTACTTC
TRBJ1-4 TRBV5-1 medium-sized NA CASSLAHQGHEKLFF TGCGCCAGCAGCTTGGCCCACCAAGGACACGAAAAACTGTTTTTT
TRBJ2-7 TRBV6-1 once NA CASMGRGSGSYEQYF TGTGCCAGCATGGGAAGGGGATCAGGCTCCTACGAGCAGTACTTC
TRBJ2-1 TRBV10-1 NA TRBD2 CASRGGGPYNEQFF TGCGCCAGCAGGGGCGGGGGGCCTTACAATGAGCAGTTCTTC
TRBJ1-5 TRBV25-1 NA NA CASSRGKGNQPQHF TGTGCCAGCAGTCGGGGGAAGGGCAATCAGCCCCAGCATTTT
TRBJ1-5 TRBV6-1 NA TRBD1 CASRGDRGNQPQHF TGTGCCAGCAGGGGAGACAGGGGGAATCAGCCCCAGCATTTT
TRBJ2-5 TRBV7-8 NA NA CASSLAGSQETQYF TGTGCCAGCAGCTTGGCGGGCAGCCAAGAGACCCAGTACTTC
TRBJ1-2 TRBV20-1 NA NA CSARYAGYTF TGCAGTGCTAGGTACGCAGGCTACACCTTC
TRBJ2-3 TRBV7-9 NA TRBD2 CASSAGGPGLTDTQYF TGTGCCAGCAGCGCGGGGGGCCCTGGCCTCACAGATACGCAGTATTTT
TRBJ1-3 TRBV14 once NA CASSLDRISGNTIYF TGTGCCAGCAGCCTCGACAGAATCTCTGGAAACACCATATATTTT
TRBJ2-3 TRBV20-1 few NA CSATRDTQYF TGCAGTGCAACTCGGGATACGCAGTATTTT
TRBJ1-2 TRBV10-3 few TRBD1 CAIRVTGGSGYTF TGTGCCATCAGGGTGACAGGGGGCAGCGGCTACACCTTC
TRBJ1-6 TRBV5-1 medium-sized TRBD1 CASSLGTGTGNSPLHF TGCGCCAGCAGCTTGGGGACCGGGACAGGGAATTCACCCCTCCACTTT
TRBJ1-1 TRBV4-2 NA NA CASSPLGGSGEAFF TGTGCCAGCAGCCCCCTCGGGGGGAGCGGTGAAGCTTTCTTT
TRBJ1-1 TRBV6-5 NA NA CASRWEGDTEAFF TGTGCCAGCAGGTGGGAGGGGGACACTGAAGCTTTCTTT
TRBJ2-3 TRBV2 NA TRBD1 CASSRGGRDTQYF TGTGCCAGCAGTCGAGGGGGCCGAGATACGCAGTATTTT
TRBJ2-1 TRBV11-3 NA TRBD2 CASSPGFSGGVEQFF TGTGCCAGCAGCCCGGGGTTCTCGGGGGGGGTTGAGCAGTTCTTC
TRBJ1-4 TRBV10-3 NA TRBD1 CAISESGTAARKLFF TGTGCCATCAGTGAGTCAGGGACAGCCGCTAGAAAACTGTTTTTT
TRBJ1-5 TRBV28 NA TRBD1 CASTTRGQPQHF TGTGCCAGCACCACCAGGGGGCAGCCCCAGCATTTT
TRBJ1-2 TRBV6-5 NA NA CASSYGRAYGYTF TGTGCCAGCAGTTACGGCAGGGCCTATGGCTACACCTTC
TRBJ2-1 TRBV4-1 NA TRBD2 CASTQPGTSYNEQFF TGCGCCAGCACCCAACCTGGGACTAGCTACAATGAGCAGTTCTTC
TRBJ2-1 TRBV5-1 NA TRBD2 CASSLELAGAHNEQFF TGCGCCAGCAGCTTGGAGCTAGCGGGGGCCCACAATGAGCAGTTCTTC
TRBJ2-5 TRBV6-5 NA NA CASSVPQGSTQYF TGTGCCAGCAGTGTACCCCAGGGCTCCACCCAGTACTTC
TRBJ1-6 TRBV7-9 medium-sized NA CASSTGSGFYNSPLHF TGTGCCAGCAGCACGGGGTCGGGGTTTTATAATTCACCCCTCCACTTT
TRBJ2-6 TRBV5-1 NA NA CASSLPPTSGANVLTF TGCGCCAGCAGCTTGCCACCGACCTCTGGGGCCAACGTCCTGACTTTC
TRBJ2-1 TRBV6-5 NA TRBD2 CASSYSAGGQDEQFF TGTGCCAGCAGTTACTCGGCGGGGGGGCAGGATGAGCAGTTCTTC
TRBJ1-3 TRBV14 NA NA CASSQVRQTHSGNTIYF TGTGCCAGCAGCCAAGTCAGACAGACACACTCTGGAAACACCATATATTTT
TRBJ2-2 TRBV30 NA TRBD1 CAWSAWTGPGELFF TGTGCCTGGAGTGCTTGGACAGGCCCTGGCGAGCTGTTTTTT
TRBJ1-2 TRBV19 few TRBD1 CASSIPGQGAHGYTF TGTGCCAGTAGTATCCCCGGACAGGGGGCGCATGGCTACACCTTC
TRBJ2-1 TRBV5-6 NA NA CASSFEQKDYNEQFF TGTGCCAGCAGCTTTGAACAGAAAGATTACAATGAGCAGTTCTTC
TRBJ1-2 TRBV4-2 few TRBD1 CASSQVGYRGRDGYTF TGTGCCAGCAGCCAAGTAGGCTACAGGGGGCGGGACGGCTACACCTTC
TRBJ1-2 TRBV4-2 NA TRBD1 CASGVTGLDYGYTF TGTGCCAGCGGCGTGACAGGGCTCGACTATGGCTACACCTTC
TRBJ1-3 TRBV7-9 NA NA CASSADGNSGNTIYF TGTGCCAGCAGCGCAGACGGGAACTCTGGAAACACCATATATTTT
TRBJ1-1 TRBV5-1 few TRBD1 CASSDPGGDTEAFF TGCGCCAGCAGCGACCCAGGGGGGGACACTGAAGCTTTCTTT
TRBJ2-5 TRBV14 NA NA CASSQGIKGSYQETQYF TGTGCCAGCAGCCAGGGGATTAAGGGGTCGTACCAAGAGACCCAGTACTTC
TRBJ2-7 TRBV14 few NA CASGSRGEQYF TGTGCCAGCGGATCCCGGGGCGAGCAGTACTTC
TRBJ1-5 TRBV19 NA TRBD1 CASSPGQTFFSNQPQHF TGTGCCAGTAGTCCGGGACAGACCTTCTTTAGCAATCAGCCCCAGCATTTT
TRBJ2-7 TRBV7-8 NA NA CASSLQGVVDEQYF TGTGCCAGCAGCTTACAGGGAGTGGTGGACGAGCAGTACTTC
TRBJ1-1 TRBV7-2 once TRBD1 CASSLSGTGGEGTEAFF TGTGCCAGCAGCTTATCCGGGACAGGGGGCGAGGGAACTGAAGCTTTCTTT
TRBJ1-1 TRBV27 NA NA CASSFPGVTEAFF TGTGCCAGCAGTTTTCCGGGTGTGACTGAAGCTTTCTTT
TRBJ2-7 TRBV5-4 NA TRBD2 CASSSGTSGGVYEQYF TGTGCCAGCAGCTCCGGGACTAGCGGGGGAGTCTACGAGCAGTACTTC
TRBJ1-5 TRBV30 medium-sized NA CAWSGRTGDFNQPQHF TGTGCCTGGAGTGGGAGGACCGGGGATTTCAATCAGCCCCAGCATTTT
TRBJ1-1 TRBV4-2 NA NA CASSRDGRATEAFF TGTGCCAGCAGCCGAGACGGACGGGCCACTGAAGCTTTCTTT
TRBJ2-5 TRBV7-3 NA NA CASSLNSAGKTQYF TGTGCCAGCAGCTTAAATTCGGCGGGAAAGACCCAGTACTTC
TRBJ1-2 TRBV19 NA TRBD1 CASSTYRGPGYTF TGTGCCAGTAGTACGTACAGGGGGCCTGGCTACACCTTC
TRBJ1-2 TRBV27 NA TRBD1 CASSLSGTVTNYGYTF TGTGCCAGCAGTTTATCAGGGACAGTTACGAACTATGGCTACACCTTC
TRBJ2-4 TRBV18 once NA CASSPNSDGIQYF TGTGCCAGCTCCCCAAACAGCGACGGCATTCAGTACTTC
TRBJ2-5 TRBV5-5 NA NA CASRPRVTGPGTQYF TGTGCCAGCAGGCCACGGGTTACAGGACCTGGGACCCAGTACTTC
TRBJ2-7 TRBV28 NA NA CASSLSGGGTLYEQYF TGTGCCAGCAGTTTATCTGGGGGCGGAACACTGTACGAGCAGTACTTC